This TCR beta chain was recorded in a study of graft-versus-host responses after intestinal transplantation. CDR3 length: 17 amino acids. V lost 0 bases and J 2 bases, leaving 15 bases between the germline ends. Per germline, CDR1 LGHNA and CDR2 YSLEER. Once graft tissue had been processed, intraepithelial and lamina propria lymphocytes were released. Clones were sequenced by immunoSEQ multiplex PCR, and TCRdb holds only the in-frame ones, with some missing. This sample yields 15,000 or so clones, of which under 70% are seen a single time; 7.5% to 10% belongs to the top ten. The receptor was isolated from a human patient who received an intestinal transplant, so some T cells may come from the graft donor. The chain joins TRBV4-3 to TRBJ2-3, with a weak D call TRBD2 (7 bases). The sequencing used ileum tissue, collected 650 to 700 days after intestinal transplantation. CDR3 coding DNA: TGCGCCAGCAGCCAAGATCTGGGAGGGGGTCCCACAGATACGCAGTATTTT. It translates to CASSQDLGGGPTDTQYF.